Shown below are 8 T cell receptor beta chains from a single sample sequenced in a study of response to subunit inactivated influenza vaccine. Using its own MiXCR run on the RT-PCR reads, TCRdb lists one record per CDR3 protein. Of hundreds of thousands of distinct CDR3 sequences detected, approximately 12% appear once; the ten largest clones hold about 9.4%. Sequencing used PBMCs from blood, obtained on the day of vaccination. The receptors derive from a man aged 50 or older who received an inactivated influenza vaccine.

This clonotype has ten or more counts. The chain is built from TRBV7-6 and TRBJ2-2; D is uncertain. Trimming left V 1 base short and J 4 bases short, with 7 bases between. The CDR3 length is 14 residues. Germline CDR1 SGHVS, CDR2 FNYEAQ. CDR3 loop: CASSLVSATGELFF. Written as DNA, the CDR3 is TGTGCCAGCAGCTTAGTTTCGGCCACCGGGGAGCTGTTTTTT.

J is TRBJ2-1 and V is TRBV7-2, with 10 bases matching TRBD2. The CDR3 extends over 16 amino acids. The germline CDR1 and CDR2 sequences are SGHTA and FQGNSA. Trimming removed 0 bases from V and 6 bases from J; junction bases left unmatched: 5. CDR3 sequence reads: CASSLATSGRANEQFF. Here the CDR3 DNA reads TGTGCCAGCAGCTTAGCCACCAGCGGGAGGGCCAATGAGCAGTTCTTC.

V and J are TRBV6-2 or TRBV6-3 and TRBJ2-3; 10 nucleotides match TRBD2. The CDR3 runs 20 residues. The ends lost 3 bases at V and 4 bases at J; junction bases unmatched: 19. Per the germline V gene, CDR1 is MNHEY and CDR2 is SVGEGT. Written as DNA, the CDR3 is TGTGCCAGCAGTTATACAACCGGGACTAGCGCGCTCCGCCGGGCAGATACGCAGTATTTT. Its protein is CASSYTTGTSALRRADTQYF.

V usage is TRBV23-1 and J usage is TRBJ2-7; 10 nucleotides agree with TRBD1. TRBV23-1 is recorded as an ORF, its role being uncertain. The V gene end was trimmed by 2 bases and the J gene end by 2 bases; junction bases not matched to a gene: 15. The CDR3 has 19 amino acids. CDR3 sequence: CASSQAGVQPGQGTYEQYF. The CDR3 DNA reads TGCGCCAGCAGTCAAGCAGGGGTCCAACCGGGACAGGGGACCTACGAGCAGTACTTC.

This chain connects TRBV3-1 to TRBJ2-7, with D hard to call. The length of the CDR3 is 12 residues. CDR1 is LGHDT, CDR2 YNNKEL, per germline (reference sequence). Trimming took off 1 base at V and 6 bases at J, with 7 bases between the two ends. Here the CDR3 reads CASSQGVTEQYF. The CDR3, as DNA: TGTGCCAGCAGCCAAGGTGTCACCGAGCAGTACTTC.

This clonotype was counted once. The DNA of the CDR3 is TGCAGCGTATTGAGCCCTACAGGGGGCAACTACGAGCAGTACTTC. Translation: CSVLSPTGGNYEQYF. The chain couples TRBV29-1 to TRBJ2-7; 9 nucleotides match TRBD1. CDR3 length equals 15 residues. CDR1 is SQVTM, CDR2 ANQGSEA, per germline. V lost 6 bases, J lost 3 bases, and 12 bases stayed unmatched.

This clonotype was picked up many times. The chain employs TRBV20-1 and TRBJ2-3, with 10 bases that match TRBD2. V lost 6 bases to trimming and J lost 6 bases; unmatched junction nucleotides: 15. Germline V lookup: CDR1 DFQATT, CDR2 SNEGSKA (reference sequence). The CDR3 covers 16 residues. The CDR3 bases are TGCAGTGCCAGGGGAGGGCTAGCGGGAGCCGGGGATACGCAGTATTTT. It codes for CSARGGLAGAGDTQYF.

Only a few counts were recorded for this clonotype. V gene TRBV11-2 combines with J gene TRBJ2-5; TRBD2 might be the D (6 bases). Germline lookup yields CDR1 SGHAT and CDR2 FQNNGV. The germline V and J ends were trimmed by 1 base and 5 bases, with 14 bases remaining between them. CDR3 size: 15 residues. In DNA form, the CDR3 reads TGTGCCAGCAGCTTAGTTAGCGGTGATTTGGAGACCCAGTACTTC. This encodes CASSLVSGDLETQYF.